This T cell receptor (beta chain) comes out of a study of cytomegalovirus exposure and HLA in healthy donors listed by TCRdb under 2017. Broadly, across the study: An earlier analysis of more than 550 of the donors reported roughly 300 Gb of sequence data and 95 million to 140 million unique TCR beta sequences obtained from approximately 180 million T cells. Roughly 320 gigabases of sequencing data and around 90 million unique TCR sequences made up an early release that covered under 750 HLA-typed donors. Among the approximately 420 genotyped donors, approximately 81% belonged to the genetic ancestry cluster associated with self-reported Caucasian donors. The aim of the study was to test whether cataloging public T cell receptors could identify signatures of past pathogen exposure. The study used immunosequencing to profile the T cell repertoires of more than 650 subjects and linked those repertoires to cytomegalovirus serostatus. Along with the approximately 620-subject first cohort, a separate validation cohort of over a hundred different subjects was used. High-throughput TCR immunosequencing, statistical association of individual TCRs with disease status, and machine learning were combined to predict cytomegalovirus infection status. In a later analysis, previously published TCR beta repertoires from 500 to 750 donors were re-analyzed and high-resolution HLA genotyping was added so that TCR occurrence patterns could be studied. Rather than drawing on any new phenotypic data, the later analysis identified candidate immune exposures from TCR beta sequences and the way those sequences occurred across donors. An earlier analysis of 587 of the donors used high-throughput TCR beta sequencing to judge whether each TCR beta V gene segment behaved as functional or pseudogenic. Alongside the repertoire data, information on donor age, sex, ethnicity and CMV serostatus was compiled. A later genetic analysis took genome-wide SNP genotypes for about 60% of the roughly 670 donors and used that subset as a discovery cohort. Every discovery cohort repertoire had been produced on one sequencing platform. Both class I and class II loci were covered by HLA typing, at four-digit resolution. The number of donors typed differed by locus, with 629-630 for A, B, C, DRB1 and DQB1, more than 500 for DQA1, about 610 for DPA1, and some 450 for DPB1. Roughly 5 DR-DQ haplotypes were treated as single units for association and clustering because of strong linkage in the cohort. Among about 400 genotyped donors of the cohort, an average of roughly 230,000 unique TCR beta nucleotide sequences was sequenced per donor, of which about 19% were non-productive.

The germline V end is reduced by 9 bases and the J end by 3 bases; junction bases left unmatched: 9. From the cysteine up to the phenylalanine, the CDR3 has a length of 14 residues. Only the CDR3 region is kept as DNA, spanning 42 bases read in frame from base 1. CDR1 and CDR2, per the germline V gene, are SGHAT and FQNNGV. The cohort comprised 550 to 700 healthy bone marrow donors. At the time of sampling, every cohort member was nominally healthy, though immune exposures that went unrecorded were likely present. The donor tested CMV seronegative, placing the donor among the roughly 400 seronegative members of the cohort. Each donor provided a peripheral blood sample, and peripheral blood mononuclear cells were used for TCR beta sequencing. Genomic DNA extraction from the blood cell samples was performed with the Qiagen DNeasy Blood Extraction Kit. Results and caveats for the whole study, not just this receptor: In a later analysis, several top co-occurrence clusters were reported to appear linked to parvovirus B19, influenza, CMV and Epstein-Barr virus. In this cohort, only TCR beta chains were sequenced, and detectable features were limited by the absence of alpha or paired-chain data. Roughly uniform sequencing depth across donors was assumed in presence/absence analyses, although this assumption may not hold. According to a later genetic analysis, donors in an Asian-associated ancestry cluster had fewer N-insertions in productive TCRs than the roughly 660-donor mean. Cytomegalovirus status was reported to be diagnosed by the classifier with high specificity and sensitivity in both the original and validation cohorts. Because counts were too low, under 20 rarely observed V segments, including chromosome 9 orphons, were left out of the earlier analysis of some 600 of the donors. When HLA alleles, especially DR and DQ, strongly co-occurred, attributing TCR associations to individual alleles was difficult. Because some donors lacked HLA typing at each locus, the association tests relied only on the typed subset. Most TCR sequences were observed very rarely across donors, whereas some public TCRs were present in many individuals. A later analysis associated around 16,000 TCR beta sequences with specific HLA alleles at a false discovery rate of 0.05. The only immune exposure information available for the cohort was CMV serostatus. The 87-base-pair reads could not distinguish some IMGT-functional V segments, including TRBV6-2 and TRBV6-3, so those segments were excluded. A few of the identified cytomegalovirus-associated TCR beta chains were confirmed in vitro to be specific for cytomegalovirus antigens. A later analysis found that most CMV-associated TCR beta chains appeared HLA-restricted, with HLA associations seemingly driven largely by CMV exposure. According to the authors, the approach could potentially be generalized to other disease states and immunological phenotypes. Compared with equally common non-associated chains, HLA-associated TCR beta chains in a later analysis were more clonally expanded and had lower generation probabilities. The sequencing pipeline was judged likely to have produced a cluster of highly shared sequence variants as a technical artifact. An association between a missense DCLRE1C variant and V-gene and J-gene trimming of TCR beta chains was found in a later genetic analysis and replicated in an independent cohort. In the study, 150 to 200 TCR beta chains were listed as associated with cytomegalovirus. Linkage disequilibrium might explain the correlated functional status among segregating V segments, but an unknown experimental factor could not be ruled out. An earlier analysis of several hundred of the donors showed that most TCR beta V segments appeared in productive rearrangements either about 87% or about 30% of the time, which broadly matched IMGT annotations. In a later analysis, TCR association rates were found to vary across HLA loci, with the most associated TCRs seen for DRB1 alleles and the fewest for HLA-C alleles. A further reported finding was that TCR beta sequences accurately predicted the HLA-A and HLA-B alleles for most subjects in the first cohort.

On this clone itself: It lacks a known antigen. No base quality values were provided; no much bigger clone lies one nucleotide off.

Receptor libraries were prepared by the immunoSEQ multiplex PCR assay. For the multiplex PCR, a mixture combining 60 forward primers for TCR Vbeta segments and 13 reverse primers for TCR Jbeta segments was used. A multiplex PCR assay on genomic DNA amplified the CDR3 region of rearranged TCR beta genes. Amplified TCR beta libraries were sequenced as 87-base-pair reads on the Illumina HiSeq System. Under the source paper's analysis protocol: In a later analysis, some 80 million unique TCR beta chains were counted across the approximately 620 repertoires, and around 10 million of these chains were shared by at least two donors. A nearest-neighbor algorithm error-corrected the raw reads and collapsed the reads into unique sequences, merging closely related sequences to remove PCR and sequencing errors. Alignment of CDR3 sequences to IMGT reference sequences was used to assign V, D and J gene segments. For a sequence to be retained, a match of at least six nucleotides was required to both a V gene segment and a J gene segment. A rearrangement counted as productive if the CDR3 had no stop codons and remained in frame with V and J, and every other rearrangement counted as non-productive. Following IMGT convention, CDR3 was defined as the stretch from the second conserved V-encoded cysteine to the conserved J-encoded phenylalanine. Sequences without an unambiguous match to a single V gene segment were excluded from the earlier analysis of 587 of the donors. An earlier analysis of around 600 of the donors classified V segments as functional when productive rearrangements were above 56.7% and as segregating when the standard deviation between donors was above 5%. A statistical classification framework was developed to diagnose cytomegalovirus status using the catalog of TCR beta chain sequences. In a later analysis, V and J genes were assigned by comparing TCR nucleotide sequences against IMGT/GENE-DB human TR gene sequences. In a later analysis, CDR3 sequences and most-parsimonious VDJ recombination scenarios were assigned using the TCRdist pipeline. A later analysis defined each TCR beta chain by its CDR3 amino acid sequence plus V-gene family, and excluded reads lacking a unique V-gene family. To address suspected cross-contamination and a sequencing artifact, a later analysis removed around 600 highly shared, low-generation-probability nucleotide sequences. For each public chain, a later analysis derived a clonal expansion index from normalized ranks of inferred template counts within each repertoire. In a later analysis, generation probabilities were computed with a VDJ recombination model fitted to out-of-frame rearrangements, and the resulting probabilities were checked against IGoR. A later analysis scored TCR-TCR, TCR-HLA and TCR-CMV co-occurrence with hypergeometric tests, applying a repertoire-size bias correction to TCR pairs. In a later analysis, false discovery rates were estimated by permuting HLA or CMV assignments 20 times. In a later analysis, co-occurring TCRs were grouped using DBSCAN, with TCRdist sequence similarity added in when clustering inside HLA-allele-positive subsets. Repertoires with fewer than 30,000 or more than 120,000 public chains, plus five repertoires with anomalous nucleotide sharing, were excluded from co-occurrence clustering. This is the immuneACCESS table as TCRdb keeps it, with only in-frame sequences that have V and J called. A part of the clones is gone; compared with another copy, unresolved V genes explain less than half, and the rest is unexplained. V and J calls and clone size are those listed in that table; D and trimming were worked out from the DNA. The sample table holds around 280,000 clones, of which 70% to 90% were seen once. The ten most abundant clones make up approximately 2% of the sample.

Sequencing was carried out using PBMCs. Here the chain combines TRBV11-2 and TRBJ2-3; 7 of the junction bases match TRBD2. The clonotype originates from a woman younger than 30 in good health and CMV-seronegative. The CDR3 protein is CASGGDGGTDTQYF. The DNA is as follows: TGTGCCAGTGGGGGGGACGGTGGGACAGATACGCAGTATTTT.